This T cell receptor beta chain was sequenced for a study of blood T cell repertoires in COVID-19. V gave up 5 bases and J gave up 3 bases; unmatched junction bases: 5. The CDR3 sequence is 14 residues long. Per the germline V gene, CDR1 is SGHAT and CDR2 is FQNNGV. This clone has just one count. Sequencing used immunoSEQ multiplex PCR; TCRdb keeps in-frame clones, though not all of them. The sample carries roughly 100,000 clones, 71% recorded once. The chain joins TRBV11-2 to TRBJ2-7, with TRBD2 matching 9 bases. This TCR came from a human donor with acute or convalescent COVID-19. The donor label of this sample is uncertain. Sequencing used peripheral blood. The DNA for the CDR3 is TGTGCCAGCAGCCCGGGACTAGCCGGCTACGAGCAGTACGTC. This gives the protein CASSPGLAGYEQYV.